The 19 T cell receptor beta chains given below trace back to one sample, sequenced in a study of cytomegalovirus exposure and HLA in healthy donors. It was with 60 Vbeta and 13 Jbeta primers that the PCR ran. TCRdb's table, derived via immunoSEQ multiplex PCR, lists solely in-frame clones and lacks some. The repertoire holds 250,000 to 300,000 clones, with roughly 91% as singletons. What was sequenced was PBMCs. The receptor source for this set is a girl aged 2 to 9 in good health and CMV-seronegative.

This sequence joins TRBV7-9 and TRBJ1-2, with TRBD1 identical over 11 bases. The length of the CDR3 is 16 residues. J gave up 8 bases and V 3 bases, and 11 bases lay outside the gene matches. The V gene's germline CDR1 is SEHNR and CDR2 FQNEAQ (reference sequence). CDR3 in DNA: TGTGCCAGCAGCTTCCCCGGGGGACAGGGGGAAGGGGGCTACACCTTC. It is translated as CASSFPGGQGEGGYTF.

The gene calls are TRBV6-5 and TRBJ2-5; TRBD2 aligns across 11 bases. The end of the DNA is better explained by TRBJ2-7, so the J call may be wrong. The germline V gene encodes CDR1 MNHEY and CDR2 SVGAGI. This CDR3 is built from 14 residues. The CDR3 bases are TGTGCCAGCAGTCTCCTAGCGGGGGGTTACGAGCAGTACTTC. Protein: CASSLLAGGYEQYF.

The rearrangement links TRBV30 to TRBJ2-2; 12 bases agree with TRBD2. Losses at the gene ends were 0 bases for V and 4 bases for J; bases not matched to a gene: 15. The CDR3 has 20 amino acids. Germline CDR1 reads GTSNPN; CDR2 reads SVGIG (reference sequence). The CDR3 DNA reads as TGTGCCTGGAGTGTACGTTGGCGTCTAGCGGGAGGGCTGGTCACCGGGGAGCTGTTTTTT. Protein sequence: CAWSVRWRLAGGLVTGELFF.

The chain uses TRBV2 and TRBJ2-1, with 9 positions matching TRBD1. The germline CDR1 and CDR2 sequences are SNHLY and FYNNEI. The CDR3 has 16 amino acids. Losses at the gene ends were 7 bases for V and 4 bases for J; bases not matched to a gene: 11. CDR3 region: CASKGQGPPTYNEQFF. The CDR3 coding sequence is TGTGCCAGCAAGGGACAGGGACCTCCCACATACAATGAGCAGTTCTTC. Based on the CDR3 plus reference TRBV2 and TRBJ2-1, the full variable domain is EPEVTQTPSHQVTQMGQEVILRCVPISNHLYFYWYRQILGQKVEFLVSFYNNEISEKSEIFDDQFSVERPDGSNFTLKIRSTKLEDSAMYFCASKGQGPPTYNEQFFGPGTRLTVL.

The chain combines TRBV4-1 with TRBJ2-2; D is perhaps TRBD2 (6 bases). The length of the CDR3 is 16 residues. V dropped 3 bases and J dropped 7 bases, with 18 bases sitting between them. The germline V gene encodes CDR1 MGHRA and CDR2 YSYEKL. The CDR3 reads CASSQIDRAGGGELFF. The CDR3 nucleotides read TGCGCCAGCAGCCAGATAGACAGAGCGGGTGGCGGGGAGCTGTTTTTT.

The rearrangement uses TRBV6-5 and TRBJ2-2; perhaps TRBD2 as D (6 bases). CDR3 length: 15 residues. Germline assignment: CDR1 MNHEY and CDR2 SVGAGI. Trimming cost V 2 bases and J 1 base, with 8 bases left between them. The CDR3 region has the DNA TGTGCCAGCAGTTACCTAGCGCTGAACACCGGGGAGCTGTTTTTT. It translates to CASSYLALNTGELFF.

This clone was detected once. The chain carries TRBV10-1 and TRBJ2-7; D is ambiguous. With 4 bases removed from V and 3 bases from J, the gap between germline ends came to 4 bases. The CDR3 covers 11 residues. Per germline, CDR1 WNHNN and CDR2 SYGVQD (reference sequence). In DNA form, the CDR3 reads TGCGCCAGCAGTGCCGGCTACGAGCAGTACTTC. Protein: CASSAGYEQYF.

The chain joins TRBV5-4 to TRBJ2-7, with 10 bases fitting TRBD2. V was pared by 6 bases and J by 2 bases, with 8 bases of the junction left unmatched. From germline, CDR1 is SGHNT and CDR2 YYREEE (reference sequence). The CDR3 covers 15 residues. CDR3 nucleotides: TGTGCCAGCACCTGGGCCAGCGGGGGGGCCTACGAGCAGTACTTC. It codes for CASTWASGGAYEQYF. Combining the CDR3 with reference TRBV5-4 and TRBJ2-7 gives the whole variable domain ETGVTQSPTHLIKTRGQQVTLRCSSQSGHNTVSWYQQALGQGPQFIFQYYREEENGRGNFPPRFSGLQFPNYSSELNVNALELDDSALYLCASTWASGGAYEQYFGPGTRLTVT.

As concerns this clone: At one of its ends the junction is not consistent with the germline gene, which may arise from a read error. The chain is built from TRBV5-1 and TRBJ2-5, with D possibly being TRBD1 (5 bases). Germline V gives CDR1 SGHRS, CDR2 YFSETQ. The CDR3 sequence is 11 residues long. The CDR3 loop reads CASSLETGWHF. Here the CDR3 DNA reads TGCGCCAGCAGCTTGGAAACAGGATGGCACTTC.

V and J are TRBV9 and TRBJ2-5; 14 positions match TRBD2. Germline V gene lookup returns CDR1 SGDLS and CDR2 YYNGEE. The junction had 11 bases not matched to a gene; V was cut back by 0 bases and J by 4 bases. The CDR3 sequence is 19 residues long. CDR3 bases: TGTGCCAGCAGCGTAGACGGGGTGGGACTAGCGGGAGTAAGAGAGACCCAGTACTTC. Translating it yields CASSVDGVGLAGVRETQYF.

Turning to this clone: One junction end does not reproduce the germline sequence, and a read error may be involved. Other DNA variants within this sample encode the same CDR3. The chain recombines TRBV7-6 with TRBJ2-7, with 8 nucleotides matching TRBD1. The CDR3 loop spans 16 amino acids. Germline V gives CDR1 SGHVS, CDR2 FNYEAQ. The chain's CDR3 is CASSPIRTGRADEQYF. In DNA form, the CDR3 reads TGTGCTAGCAGCCCAATAAGGACAGGGCGGGCAGACGAGCAGTACTTC.

A single count supports this clone. This chain joins TRBV18 and TRBJ1-2, with 8 bases identical to TRBD1. The trim removed 4 bases at V and 8 bases at J, leaving 6 bases unmatched. Germline values: CDR1 KGHSH, CDR2 LQKENI. The CDR3 length is 13 residues. For the CDR3, the DNA is TGTGCCAGCTCACTCGGACAGGGCGAAGGCTACACCTTC. It codes for CASSLGQGEGYTF.

This clone was counted a few times. The chain uses TRBV6-5 and TRBJ1-3; no clear D gene. The CDR3 has 15 residues. Trimming removed 2 bases at V and 0 bases at J, with 8 bases between. Germline V lookup: CDR1 MNHEY, CDR2 SVGAGI. CDR3: CASSYLSSSGNTIYF. CDR3 DNA sequence: TGTGCCAGCAGTTACCTCTCCTCCTCTGGAAACACCATATATTTT.

Note on this clone: Lacking the conserved final phenylalanine or tryptophan, this CDR3 likely reflects a read error. The chain couples TRBV19 to TRBJ1-5, with TRBD1 matching over 7 bases. Germline V gene data show CDR1 as LNHDA and CDR2 as SQIVND (reference sequence). The CDR3 loop spans 14 amino acids. Trimming removed 8 bases from V and 1 base from J; junction bases left unmatched: 5. CDR3 loop: CASVPGQSNQPQHL. As DNA, the CDR3 is TGTGCCAGTGTCCCGGGACAGAGCAATCAGCCCCAGCATCTT.

CDR3 bases: TGTGCCAGCAGCCCCAAAGGGGCGAGTGGCACCGGGGAGCTGTTTTTT. Its protein product is CASSPKGASGTGELFF. V gene TRBV7-6 combines with J gene TRBJ2-2; possibly TRBD1 for D (5 bases). The CDR3 consists of 16 residues. The V gene lost 5 bases and the J gene lost 4 bases, with 17 bases spanning the gap. Germline values: CDR1 SGHVS, CDR2 FNYEAQ.

CDR3 region: CASSLGDSPWAEAFF. The CDR3 nucleotides are TGTGCCAGCAGCTTAGGGGACAGCCCTTGGGCTGAAGCTTTCTTT. The gene calls are TRBV7-8 and TRBJ1-1, with 7 bases aligning to TRBD1. The CDR3 loop spans 15 amino acids. Germline-derived CDR1 and CDR2 are SGHVS and FQNEAQ. Trimming removed 1 base from V and 6 bases from J; junction bases left unmatched: 8. The entire variable domain, with the rest obtained from reference TRBV7-8 and TRBJ1-1, is as follows: GAGVSQSPRYKVAKRGQDVALRCDPISGHVSLFWYQQALGQGPEFLTYFQNEAQLDKSGLPSDRFFAERPEGSVSTLKIQRTQQEDSAVYLCASSLGDSPWAEAFFGQGTRLTVV.

The rearrangement uses TRBV9 and TRBJ2-3, with 14 bases lining up with TRBD2. The CDR3 has 17 residues. The germline V gene encodes CDR1 SGDLS and CDR2 YYNGEE. V dropped 3 bases and J dropped 4; count of bases not matched to a gene: 7. The CDR3 region is CASSGGLAGAKSDTQYF. In DNA, the CDR3 is TGTGCCAGCAGCGGGGGACTAGCGGGGGCCAAATCAGATACGCAGTATTTT.

The chain links TRBV28 to TRBJ1-1; 9 nucleotides agree with TRBD1. Germline assignment: CDR1 MDHEN and CDR2 SYDVKM. The CDR3 contains 17 residues. The ends lost 4 bases at V and 3 bases at J; junction bases unmatched: 12. The CDR3 DNA reads TGTGCCAGCAGTTCATCCCCACTGCGACAGGGGGACACTGAAGCTTTCTTT. Its protein is CASSSSPLRQGDTEAFF.

This clone has a single count. V gene TRBV19 combines with J gene TRBJ2-7; TRBD1 agrees at 10 bases. The germline V gene has CDR1 LNHDA and CDR2 SQIVND (reference sequence). J was trimmed by 3 bases and V by 8 bases; bases with no gene match: 7. The CDR3 totals 14 residues. CDR3 sequence reads: CASRKTGGVYEQYF. The CDR3 DNA sequence: TGTGCCAGTCGGAAGACAGGGGGCGTCTACGAGCAGTACTTC.